This T cell receptor beta chain derives from a study of T cells after yellow fever vaccination. Study results and caveats: Re-detected after boosting: most primary clones, about 96% of CD4 and less than 90% of CD8. The secondary response was weaker, and its peak arrived faster, on day 5 versus 15.

It was through 5'RACE template switching that TCR cDNA was made, with a universal primer site and UMIs added. TCRdb fed the 5' RACE reads into MiXCR, producing one record per CDR3 protein. The sample carries about 170,000 distinct CDR3 sequences, about 10% recorded once. This clonotype was observed a handful of times. What it recognizes is unknown. The sequence derives from a man aged 18-30 years who received the YFV17D yellow fever vaccine. The sample consisted of CD8+ T cells sorted from PBMCs, taken 15 days after the yellow fever booster vaccination.

The CDR3 region has the DNA TGCGCCAGCAGCCAAGGTTGGGGCCAAGAGACCCAGTACTTC. Its translation is CASSQGWGQETQYF. The chain combines TRBV4-1 with TRBJ2-5; D gene uncertain. Germline CDR1 MGHRA, CDR2 YSYEKL. This CDR3 comprises 14 residues. Trimming removed 1 base from V and 1 base from J, with 7 bases in between.